This TCR beta chain stems from a study of CD8 T cells in Susac syndrome. Reverse transcription of about 0.5 to 1 ug RNA was performed with random hexamers. The method of amplification for TCR beta CDR3 was immunoSEQ multiplex PCR, covering 54 Vbeta and 13 Jbeta. TCRdb reanalysed the immunoSEQ multiplex PCR reads using MiXCR and keeps one entry per CDR3 protein. The sample carries around 160,000 distinct CDR3 sequences, just under 95% recorded once. Healthy donors served as the controls. They were matched for age and sex. Negative magnetic isolation gave CD8+ and CD4+ cells; FACS enriched CD8+ TEMRA. The CDR3 covers 18 residues. The trim removed 0 bases at V and 6 bases at J, leaving 11 bases unmatched. Germline CDR1 is MGHRA and CDR2 is YSYEKL.

The source is a human donor in good health. The sequencing input was CD4+ T cells from PBMCs. This rearrangement joins TRBV4-1 to TRBJ2-2; TRBD1 matches at 9 bases. The CDR3 is CASSQESGQGNWAGELFF. The CDR3 DNA reads TGCGCCAGCAGCCAAGAGTCAGGACAGGGGAATTGGGCCGGGGAGCTGTTTTTT.